These T cell receptor beta chains were read from a single sample in a study of persistence of HIV-infected CD4 T cells. The assay was immunoSEQ multiplex PCR, and TCRdb's table has in-frame clones only and misses some. The sample lists 25,000 to 35,000 clones, 75% to 85% occurring once. These TCRs are of unknown antigen specificity. The input for sequencing was CD4+ T cells sorted from PBMCs after roughly 20-hour stimulation, taken from a patient who received antiretroviral therapy. The receptors here all came from an adult man with HIV who was CMV-seropositive. CDR3s include the opening cysteine and the closing phenylalanine or tryptophan. The D gene is left open where the match is weak. Clone size is given for some rows only: seen once, a few or many times, or a class if the clone is expanded.

j_call clone_size d_call v_call cdr3_nt cdr3_aa
TRBJ2-3 . . TRBV30 TGTGCCTGGATACCCCCGTGGGGTGCAGATACGCAGTATTTT CAWIPPWGADTQYF
TRBJ1-1 . . TRBV7-9 TGTGCCAGCAGCTCCTACAGGGAGGGGAACACTGAAGCTTTCTTT CASSSYREGNTEAFF
TRBJ1-2 . TRBD1 TRBV9 TGTGCCAGCAGCGTAGACCCCCAGGGGGGCTATGGCTACACCTTC CASSVDPQGGYGYTF
TRBJ1-3 . TRBD1 TRBV6-5 TGTGCCAGCAGTCAGACAGGGGCTGGAAACACCATATATTTT CASSQTGAGNTIYF
TRBJ1-1 . . TRBV6-6 TGTGCCAGCAGTTACTCCGGCATTAGGGGCACTGAAGCTTTCTTT CASSYSGIRGTEAFF
TRBJ1-2 . . TRBV7-2 TGTGCCAGCAGCTTAGTCAGAACTAACTATGGCTACACCTTC CASSLVRTNYGYTF
TRBJ1-5 . . TRBV6-5 TGTGCCAGCAGACTCGACAGAGCTAGCAATCAGCCCCAGCATTTT CASRLDRASNQPQHF
TRBJ2-1 few . TRBV29-1 TGCAGCGTTGATGTGGCAGGTGGAAATGAGCAGTTCTTC CSVDVAGGNEQFF
TRBJ2-7 . TRBD1 TRBV7-8 TGTGCCAGCAGCCCCCAAGGGGGCACCTACGAGCAGTACTTC CASSPQGGTYEQYF
TRBJ2-7 . . TRBV7-8 TGTGCCAGCAGCTTCGGACTCCTGTCTGGCTCCGAGCAGTACTTC CASSFGLLSGSEQYF
TRBJ2-3 once . TRBV5-1 TGCGCCAGCAGCAAGGACACCACTAGCACAGATACGCAGTATTTT CASSKDTTSTDTQYF
TRBJ2-5 . TRBD2 TRBV6-5 TGTGCCAGCAGGGGGACTAGCGGGAGCCAAGAGACCCAGTACTTC CASRGTSGSQETQYF
TRBJ1-4 . TRBD1 TRBV7-6 TGTGCCAGCAGCTTAGGGACAGGGGTTGAAAAACTGTTTTTT CASSLGTGVEKLFF
TRBJ1-1 . TRBD1 TRBV5-1 TGCGCCAGCAGCTCGGCCGGGACAGGGAACACTGAAGCTTTCTTT CASSSAGTGNTEAFF
TRBJ1-4 . . TRBV5-5 TGTGCCAGCAGCCTCGGGTTTCATAATGAAAAACTGTTTTTT CASSLGFHNEKLFF